This TCR beta chain originates from a study of shared clonotypes between healthy human individuals. At deep level, the assay was performed. Sequenced by immunoSEQ multiplex PCR; TCRdb stores in-frame clones only, minus some. This sample yields hundreds of thousands of clones, of which 90% to 96% are seen a single time; approximately 0.062% belongs to the top ten. Germline V lookup: CDR1 WNHNN, CDR2 SYGVQD (reference sequence). The V and J ends lost 2 bases and 4 bases respectively, with 14 bases between them. This CDR3 has 15 residues. Sequenced sample: naive CD4+ T cells sorted from blood. The subset: CD45RA+ positively selected. This receptor was taken from a woman aged 30 to 39 in good health. The chain is built from TRBV10-1 and TRBJ1-1; D is possibly TRBD1 (5 bases). In DNA form, the CDR3 reads TGCGCCAGCAGTGAGATGGCAGGGCCGGGCACTGAAGCTTTCTTT. Residues: CASSEMAGPGTEAFF.